This T cell receptor (beta chain) emerged from a study of neurological immune-mediated disorders. The CDR3 loop spans 14 amino acids. The V gene lost 1 base and the J gene lost 7 bases, with 17 bases spanning the gap. Germline V gives CDR1 DFQATT, CDR2 SNEGSKA (reference sequence). MiXCR, applied by TCRdb to the 5' RACE reads, yields one record per CDR3 protein. The table lists 25,000 to 35,000 distinct CDR3 sequences, roughly 14% of them singletons. This clonotype occurred many times. The sequenced sample consisted of PBMCs. The sequence derives from a man in his 70s in good health. The chain has TRBV20-1 and TRBJ2-7; tentatively, D is TRBD1 (6 bases). CDR3 sequence (DNA): TGCAGTGCTAGAGTCTCAGGGGTCGGGGTTGAGCAGTACTTC. Translated: CSARVSGVGVEQYF.